This T cell receptor (beta chain) was found in a study of blood T cell repertoires in COVID-19. Overall study context: The study drew acute and convalescent COVID-19 samples from the United States, Italy and Spain. From T cells, B-cell-depleted T cells, or PBMCs came the material, which was cDNA or gDNA.

Methods used by the authors: Scientists estimated how many nucleated cells there were by amplifying reference gene primers. Clones were sequenced by immunoSEQ multiplex PCR, and TCRdb holds only the in-frame ones, with some missing. D and trimming come from the DNA, and the V and J calls and clone size come from that table. Of 95,000 to 100,000 clones in the sample, approximately 80% were seen once. The CDR3 loop spans 14 amino acids. V was clipped by 0 bases and J by 7 bases, with 8 bases between them. CDR1 and CDR2 (germline): SGDLS, YYNGEE. Material: peripheral blood. The chain has TRBV9 and TRBJ1-6, with D unresolved. This sequence originates from a human donor in a cohort sampled during active COVID-19. Here the CDR3 DNA reads TGTGCCAGCAGCGTAGGAGGGTCAAATTCACCCCTCCACTTT. Residues: CASSVGGSNSPLHF.